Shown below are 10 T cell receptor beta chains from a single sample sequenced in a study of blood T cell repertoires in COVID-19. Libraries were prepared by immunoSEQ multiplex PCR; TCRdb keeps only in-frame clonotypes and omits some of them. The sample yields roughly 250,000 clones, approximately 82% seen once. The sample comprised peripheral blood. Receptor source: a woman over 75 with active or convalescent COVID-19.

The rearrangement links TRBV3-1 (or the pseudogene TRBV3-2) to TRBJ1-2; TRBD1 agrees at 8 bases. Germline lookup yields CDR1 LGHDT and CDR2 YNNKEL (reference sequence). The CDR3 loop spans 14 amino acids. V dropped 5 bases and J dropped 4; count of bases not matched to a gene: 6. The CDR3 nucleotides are TGTGCCAGCAGCGCTCCCGGGACAGGCTATGGCTACACCTTC. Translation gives CASSAPGTGYGYTF.

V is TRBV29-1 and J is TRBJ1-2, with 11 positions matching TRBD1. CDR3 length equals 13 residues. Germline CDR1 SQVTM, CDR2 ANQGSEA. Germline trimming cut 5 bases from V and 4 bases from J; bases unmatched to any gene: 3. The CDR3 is CSVSGQGAYGYTF. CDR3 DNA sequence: TGCAGCGTTAGCGGACAGGGGGCCTATGGCTACACCTTC.

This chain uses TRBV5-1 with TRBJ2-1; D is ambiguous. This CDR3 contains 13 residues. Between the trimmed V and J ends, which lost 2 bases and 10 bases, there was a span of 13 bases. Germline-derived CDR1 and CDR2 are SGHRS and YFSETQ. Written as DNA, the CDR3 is TGCGCCAGCAGCTTAGAACCTACCAACGAGCAGTTCTTC. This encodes CASSLEPTNEQFF.

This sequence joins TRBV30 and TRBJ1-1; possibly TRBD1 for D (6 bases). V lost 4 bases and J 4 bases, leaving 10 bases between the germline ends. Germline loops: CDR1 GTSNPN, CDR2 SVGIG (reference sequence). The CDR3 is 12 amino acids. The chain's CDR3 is CAWTQTGTEAFF. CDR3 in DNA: TGTGCCTGGACTCAGACAGGCACTGAAGCTTTCTTT.

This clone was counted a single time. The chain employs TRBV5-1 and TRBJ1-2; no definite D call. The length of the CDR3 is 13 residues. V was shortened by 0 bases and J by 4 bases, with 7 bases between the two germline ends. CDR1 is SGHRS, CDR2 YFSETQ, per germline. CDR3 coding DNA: TGCGCCAGCAGCTTGGACAGTAGCTATGGCTACACCTTC. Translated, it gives CASSLDSSYGYTF.

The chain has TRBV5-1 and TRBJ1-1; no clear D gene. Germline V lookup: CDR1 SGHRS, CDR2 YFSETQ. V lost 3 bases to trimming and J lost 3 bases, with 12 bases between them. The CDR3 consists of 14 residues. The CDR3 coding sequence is TGCGCCAGCAGCTCCCTGAGCCGGGACACTGAAGCTTTCTTT. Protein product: CASSSLSRDTEAFF. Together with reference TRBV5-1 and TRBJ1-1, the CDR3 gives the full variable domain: KAGVTQTPRYLIKTRGQQVTLSCSPISGHRSVSWYQQTPGQGLQFLFEYFSETQRNKGNFPGRFSGRQFSNSRSEMNVSTLELGDSALYLCASSSLSRDTEAFFGQGTRLTVV.

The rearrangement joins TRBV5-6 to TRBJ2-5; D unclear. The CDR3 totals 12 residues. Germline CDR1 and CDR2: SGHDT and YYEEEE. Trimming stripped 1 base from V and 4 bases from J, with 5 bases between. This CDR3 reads CASSLPGETQYF. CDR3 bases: TGTGCCAGCAGCTTGCCGGGAGAGACCCAGTACTTC.

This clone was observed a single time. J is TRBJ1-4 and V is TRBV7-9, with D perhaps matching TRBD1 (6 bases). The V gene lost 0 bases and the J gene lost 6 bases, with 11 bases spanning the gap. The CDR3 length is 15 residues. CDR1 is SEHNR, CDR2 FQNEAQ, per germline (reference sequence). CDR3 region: CASSLAGTFYEKLFF. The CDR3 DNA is TGTGCCAGCAGCTTAGCCGGGACATTTTATGAAAAACTGTTTTTT.

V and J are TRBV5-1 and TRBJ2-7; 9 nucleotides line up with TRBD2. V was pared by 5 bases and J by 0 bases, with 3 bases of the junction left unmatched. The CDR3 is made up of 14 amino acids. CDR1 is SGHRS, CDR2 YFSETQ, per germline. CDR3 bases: TGCGCCAGCAGTCCTAGCGGGGACTCCTACGAGCAGTACTTC. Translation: CASSPSGDSYEQYF.

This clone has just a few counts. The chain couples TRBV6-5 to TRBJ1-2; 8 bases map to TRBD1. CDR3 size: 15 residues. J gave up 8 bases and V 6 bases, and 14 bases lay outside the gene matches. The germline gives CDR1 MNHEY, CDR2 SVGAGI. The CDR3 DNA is TGTGCCAGCAGCATCTTTCCGGGACAGGTTCTAGGCTACACCTTC. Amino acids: CASSIFPGQVLGYTF.